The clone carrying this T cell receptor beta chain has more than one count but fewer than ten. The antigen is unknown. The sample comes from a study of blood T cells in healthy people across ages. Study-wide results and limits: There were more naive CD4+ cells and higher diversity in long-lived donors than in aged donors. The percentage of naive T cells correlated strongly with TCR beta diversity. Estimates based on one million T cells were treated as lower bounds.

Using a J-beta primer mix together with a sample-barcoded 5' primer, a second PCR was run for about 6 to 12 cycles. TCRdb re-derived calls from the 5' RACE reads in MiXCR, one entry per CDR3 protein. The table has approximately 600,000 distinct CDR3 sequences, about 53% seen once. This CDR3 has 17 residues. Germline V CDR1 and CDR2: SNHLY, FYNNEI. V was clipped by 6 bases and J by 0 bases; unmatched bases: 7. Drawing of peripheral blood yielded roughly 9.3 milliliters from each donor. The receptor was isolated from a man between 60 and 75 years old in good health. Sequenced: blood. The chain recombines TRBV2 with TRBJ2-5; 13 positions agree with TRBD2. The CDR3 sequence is CASSGGLAGVHQETQYF. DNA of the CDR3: TGTGCCAGCAGCGGAGGACTAGCGGGGGTCCACCAAGAGACCCAGTACTTC.